The sample holds many counts of the clone carrying this T cell receptor (beta chain). The source of the sample is a study of T cells in Graves' hyperthyroidism and ophthalmopathy. TCR beta CDR3 regions were amplified from RNA transcripts. Primed by the HTBI set, a first-round RT-PCR was run on the TCR CDR3. MiXCR, applied by TCRdb to the multiplex PCR reads, yields one record per CDR3 protein. Among approximately 380,000 distinct CDR3 sequences listed, 11% to 15% were seen once. Fresh peripheral blood, 8 to 10 ml of it, supplied the PBMCs. V shed 6 bases, J shed 5 bases, and the junction held 14 bases outside the gene matches. This CDR3 contains 16 residues.

What was sequenced was blood. The origin of this receptor is a man aged 50 or older with Graves' ophthalmopathy. V gene TRBV12-3 or TRBV12-4 combines with J gene TRBJ2-7, with TRBD2 matching over 9 bases. The CDR3 sequence: CASSRGLAPTENEQYF. The DNA of the CDR3 is TGTGCCAGCAGCCGCGGACTAGCGCCGACGGAGAACGAGCAGTACTTC.